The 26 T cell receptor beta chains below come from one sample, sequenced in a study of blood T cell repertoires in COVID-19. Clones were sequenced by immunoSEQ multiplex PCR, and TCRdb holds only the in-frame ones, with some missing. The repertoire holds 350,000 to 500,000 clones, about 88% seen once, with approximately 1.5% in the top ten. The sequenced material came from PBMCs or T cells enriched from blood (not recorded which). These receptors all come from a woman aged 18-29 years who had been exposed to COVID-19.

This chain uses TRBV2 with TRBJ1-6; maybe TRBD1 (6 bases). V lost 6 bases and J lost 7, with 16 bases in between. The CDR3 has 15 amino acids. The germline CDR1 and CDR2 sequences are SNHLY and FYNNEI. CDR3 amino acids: CASSSEGGANSPLHF. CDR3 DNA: TGTGCCAGCAGCTCCGAGGGGGGGGCGAATTCACCCCTCCACTTT.

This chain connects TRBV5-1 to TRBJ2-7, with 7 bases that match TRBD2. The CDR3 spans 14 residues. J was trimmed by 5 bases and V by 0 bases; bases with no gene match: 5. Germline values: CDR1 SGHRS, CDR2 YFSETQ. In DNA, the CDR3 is TGCGCCAGCAGCTTGGCCCGGGGGGTCGACGAGCAGTACTTC. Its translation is CASSLARGVDEQYF.

The CDR3 DNA follows: TGTGCCAGCAGTTTACCAGGCTCCTACAATGAGCAGTTCTTC. This translates into CASSLPGSYNEQFF. The rearrangement uses TRBV28 and TRBJ2-1; unclear D gene. The CDR3 is 14 amino acids. Trimming took 2 bases from V and 0 from J, leaving 5 bases between them. The germline V gene has CDR1 MDHEN and CDR2 SYDVKM.

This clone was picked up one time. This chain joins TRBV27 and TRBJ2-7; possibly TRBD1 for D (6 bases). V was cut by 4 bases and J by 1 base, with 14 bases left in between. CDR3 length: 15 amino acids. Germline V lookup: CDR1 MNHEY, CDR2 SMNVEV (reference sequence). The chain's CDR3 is CASSWGQGDSYEQYF. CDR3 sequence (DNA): TGTGCCAGCAGTTGGGGACAAGGGGATTCCTACGAGCAGTACTTC.

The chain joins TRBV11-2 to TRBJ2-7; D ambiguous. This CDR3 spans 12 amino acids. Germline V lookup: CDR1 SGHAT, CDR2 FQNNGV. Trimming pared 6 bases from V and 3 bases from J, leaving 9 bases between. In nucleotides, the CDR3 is TGTGCCAGCAGAGAAGTCAGCTACGAGCAGTACTTC. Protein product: CASREVSYEQYF.

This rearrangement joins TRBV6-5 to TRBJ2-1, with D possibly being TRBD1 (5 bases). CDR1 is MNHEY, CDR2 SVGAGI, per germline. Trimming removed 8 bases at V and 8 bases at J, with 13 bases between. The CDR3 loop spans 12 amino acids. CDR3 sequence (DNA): TGTGCCAGCCAGAAGGGGTCCCATGAGCAGTTCTTC. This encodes CASQKGSHEQFF.

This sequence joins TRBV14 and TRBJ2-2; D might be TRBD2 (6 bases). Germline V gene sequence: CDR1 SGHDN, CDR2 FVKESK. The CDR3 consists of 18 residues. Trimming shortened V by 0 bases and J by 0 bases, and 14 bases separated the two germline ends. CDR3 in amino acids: CASSQDSAWGANTGELFF. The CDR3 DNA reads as TGTGCCAGCAGCCAAGACTCAGCCTGGGGGGCGAACACCGGGGAGCTGTTTTTT.

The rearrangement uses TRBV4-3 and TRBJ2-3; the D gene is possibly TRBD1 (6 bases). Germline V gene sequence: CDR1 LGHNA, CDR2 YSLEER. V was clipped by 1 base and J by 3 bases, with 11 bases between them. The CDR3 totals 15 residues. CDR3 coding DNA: TGCGCCAGCAGCCAAGTTCAGGGGAGAACAGATACGCAGTATTTT. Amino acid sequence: CASSQVQGRTDTQYF.

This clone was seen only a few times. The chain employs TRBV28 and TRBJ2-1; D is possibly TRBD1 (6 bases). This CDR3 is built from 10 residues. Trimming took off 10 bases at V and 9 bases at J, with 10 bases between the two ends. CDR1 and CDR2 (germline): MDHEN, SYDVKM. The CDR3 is CATLGGEQFF. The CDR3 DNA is TGTGCCACCCTAGGGGGTGAGCAGTTCTTC.

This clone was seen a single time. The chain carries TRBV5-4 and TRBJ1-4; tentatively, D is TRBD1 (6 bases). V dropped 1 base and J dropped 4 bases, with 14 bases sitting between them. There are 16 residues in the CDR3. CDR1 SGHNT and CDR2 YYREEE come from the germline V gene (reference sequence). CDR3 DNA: TGTGCCAGCAGCTTGAGAACAGGGAGCTTTAATGAAAAACTGTTTTTT. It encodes CASSLRTGSFNEKLFF.

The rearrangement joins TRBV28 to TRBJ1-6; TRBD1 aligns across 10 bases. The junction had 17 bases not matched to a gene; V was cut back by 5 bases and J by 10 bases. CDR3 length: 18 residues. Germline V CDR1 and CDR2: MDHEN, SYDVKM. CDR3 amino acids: CASSRPTTGGGIDSPLHF. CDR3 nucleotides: TGTGCCAGCAGTCGGCCCACGACAGGGGGCGGAATAGACTCACCCCTCCACTTT.

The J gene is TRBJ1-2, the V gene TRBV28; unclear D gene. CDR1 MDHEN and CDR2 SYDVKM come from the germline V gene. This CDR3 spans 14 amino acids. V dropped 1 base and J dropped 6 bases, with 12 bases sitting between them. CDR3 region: CASSLFYSAHGYTF. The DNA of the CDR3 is TGTGCCAGCAGTTTATTTTACAGTGCACATGGCTACACCTTC.

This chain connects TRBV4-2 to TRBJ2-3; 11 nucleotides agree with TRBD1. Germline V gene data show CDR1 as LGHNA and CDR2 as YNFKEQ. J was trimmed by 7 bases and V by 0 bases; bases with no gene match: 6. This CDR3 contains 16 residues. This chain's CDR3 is CASSQDRDRGWYTQYF. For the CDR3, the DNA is TGTGCCAGCAGCCAAGATCGGGACAGGGGGTGGTATACGCAGTATTTT.

The CDR3 nucleotides are TGTGCCAGTAGGCTAGGGGGCCGGTTGACCACCGGGGAGCTGTTTTTT. This codes for CASRLGGRLTTGELFF. The rearrangement links TRBV19 to TRBJ2-2; 7 bases are a match to TRBD1. J gave up 4 bases and V 6 bases, and 11 bases lay outside the gene matches. The CDR3 loop spans 16 amino acids. Looked up from germline, CDR1 is LNHDA and CDR2 is SQIVND (reference sequence).

The CDR3 region is CASTDLPGTQYF. The CDR3 coding sequence is TGTGCCAGCACGGATCTTCCAGGGACCCAGTACTTC. V usage is TRBV25-1 and J usage is TRBJ2-5, with D unresolved. Germline V CDR1 and CDR2: MGHDK, SYGVNS. Trimming removed 7 bases at V and 7 bases at J, with 13 bases between. The CDR3 covers 12 residues.

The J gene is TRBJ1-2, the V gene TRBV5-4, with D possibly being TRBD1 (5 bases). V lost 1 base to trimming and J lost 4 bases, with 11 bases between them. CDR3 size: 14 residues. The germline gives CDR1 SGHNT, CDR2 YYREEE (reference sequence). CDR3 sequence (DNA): TGTGCCAGCAGCTTGTCGGGAGGGACCTATGGCTACACCTTC. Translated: CASSLSGGTYGYTF.

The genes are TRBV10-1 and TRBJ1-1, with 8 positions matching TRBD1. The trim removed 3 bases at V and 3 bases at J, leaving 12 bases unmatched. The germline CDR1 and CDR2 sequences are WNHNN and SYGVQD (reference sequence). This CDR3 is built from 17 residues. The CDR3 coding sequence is TGCGCCAGCAGTGACACACAGGGGGGCGATCAAGACACTGAAGCTTTCTTT. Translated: CASSDTQGGDQDTEAFF.

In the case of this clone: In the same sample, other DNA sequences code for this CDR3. The CDR3 reads CASSEFGVSYEQYF. CDR3 in DNA: TGTGCCAGCAGTGAATTCGGGGTTTCCTACGAGCAGTACTTC. This chain links TRBV25-1 with TRBJ2-7; TRBD2 is a possible D gene (5 bases). The CDR3 consists of 14 residues. Looked up from germline, CDR1 is MGHDK and CDR2 is SYGVNS. V was pared by 1 base and J by 1 base, with 8 bases between.

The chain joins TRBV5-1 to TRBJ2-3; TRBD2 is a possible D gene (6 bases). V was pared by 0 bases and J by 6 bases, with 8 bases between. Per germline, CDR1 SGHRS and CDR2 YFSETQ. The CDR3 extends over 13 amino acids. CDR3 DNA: TGCGCCAGCAGCTTGGATGGGGGGGATACGCAGTATTTT. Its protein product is CASSLDGGDTQYF.

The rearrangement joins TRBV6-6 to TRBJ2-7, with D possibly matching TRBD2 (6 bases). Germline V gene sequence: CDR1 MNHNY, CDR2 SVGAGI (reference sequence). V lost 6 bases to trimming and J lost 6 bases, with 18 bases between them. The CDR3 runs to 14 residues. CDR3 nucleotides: TGTGCCAGCAGCGAAACCGGGGAGGCCTCCGAGCAGTACTTC. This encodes CASSETGEASEQYF.

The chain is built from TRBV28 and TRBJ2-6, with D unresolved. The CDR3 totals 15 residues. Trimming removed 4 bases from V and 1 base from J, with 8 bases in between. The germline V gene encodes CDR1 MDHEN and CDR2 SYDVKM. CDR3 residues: CASSSRISGANVLTF. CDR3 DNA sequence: TGTGCCAGCAGTTCTCGTATATCTGGGGCCAACGTCCTGACTTTC. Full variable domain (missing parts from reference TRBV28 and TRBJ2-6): DVKVTQSSRYLVKRTGEKVFLECVQDMDHENMFWYRQDPGLGLRLIYFSYDVKMKEKGDIPEGYSVSREKKERFSLILESASTNQTSMYLCASSSRISGANVLTFGAGSRLTVL.

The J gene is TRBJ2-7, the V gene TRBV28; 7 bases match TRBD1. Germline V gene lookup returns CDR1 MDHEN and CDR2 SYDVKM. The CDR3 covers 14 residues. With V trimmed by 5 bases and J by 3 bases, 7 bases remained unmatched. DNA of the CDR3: TGTGCCAGCAGTCCCGGGACAGAGCTCTACGAGCAGTACTTC. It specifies CASSPGTELYEQYF.

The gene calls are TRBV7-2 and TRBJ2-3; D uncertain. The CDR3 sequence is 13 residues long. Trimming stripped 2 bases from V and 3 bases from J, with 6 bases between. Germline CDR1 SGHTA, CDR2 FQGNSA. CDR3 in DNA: TGTGCCAGCAGCTTATTTCTGACAGATACGCAGTATTTT. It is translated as CASSLFLTDTQYF.

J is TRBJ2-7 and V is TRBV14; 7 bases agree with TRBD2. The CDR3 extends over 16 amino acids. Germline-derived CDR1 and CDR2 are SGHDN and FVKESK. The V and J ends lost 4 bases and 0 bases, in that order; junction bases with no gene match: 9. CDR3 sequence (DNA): TGTGCCAGCAGCCCTCTTGGCGGGAGCCGCTCCTACGAGCAGTACTTC. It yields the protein CASSPLGGSRSYEQYF.

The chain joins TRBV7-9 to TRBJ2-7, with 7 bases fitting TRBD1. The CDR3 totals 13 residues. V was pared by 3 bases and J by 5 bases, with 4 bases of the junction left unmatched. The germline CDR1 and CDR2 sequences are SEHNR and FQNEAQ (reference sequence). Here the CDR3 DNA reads TGTGCCAGCAGCTTGGGACAGTTCAACGAGCAGTACTTC. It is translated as CASSLGQFNEQYF. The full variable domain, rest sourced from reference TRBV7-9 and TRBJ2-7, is DTGVSQNPRHKITKRGQNVTFRCDPISEHNRLYWYRQTLGQGPEFLTYFQNEAQLEKSRLLSDRFSAERPKGSFSTLEIQRTEQGDSAMYLCASSLGQFNEQYFGPGTRLTVT.

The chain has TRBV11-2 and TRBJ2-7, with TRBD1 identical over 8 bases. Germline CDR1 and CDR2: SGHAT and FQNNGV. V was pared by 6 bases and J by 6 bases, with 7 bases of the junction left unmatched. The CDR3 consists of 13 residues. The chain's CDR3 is CASRTAGGIEQYF. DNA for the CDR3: TGTGCCAGCAGGACGGCAGGGGGCATCGAGCAGTACTTC. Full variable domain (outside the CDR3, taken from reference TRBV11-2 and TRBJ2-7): EAGVAQSPRYKIIEKRQSVAFWCNPISGHATLYWYQQILGQGPKLLIQFQNNGVVDDSQLPKDRFSAERLKGVDSTLKIQPAKLEDSAVYLCASRTAGGIEQYFGPGTRLTVT.